Sequencing of this T cell receptor (beta chain) was carried out in a study of blood T cell repertoires in COVID-19. Study overall: Sample material is recorded as cDNA or gDNA derived from T cells, B-cell-depleted T cells, or PBMCs.

After removal of 0 bases from V and 0 bases from J, the junction contained 5 bases not matched to a gene. This CDR3 has 18 amino acids. CDR1 MGHRA and CDR2 YSYEKL come from the germline V gene. In the authors' methods: Reference gene primer amplification gave nucleated cell count estimates. TCRdb keeps only in-frame clones here, not all; method: immunoSEQ multiplex PCR. That table supplies the V and J calls and clone size; D and trimming were determined from the DNA. Here the sample spans approximately 120,000 clones, around 85% being singletons. J is TRBJ2-3 and V is TRBV4-1, with TRBD2 matching 11 bases. The sample comprised peripheral blood. The clonotype was recovered from a woman aged 50 to 65 who had recovered from COVID-19. DNA of the CDR3: TGCGCCAGCAGCCAAGATACTAGCGGGAGAGGTAGCACAGATACGCAGTATTTT. Encoded protein: CASSQDTSGRGSTDTQYF.